Listed here are 16 T cell receptor beta chains from one sample, sequenced in a study of neurological immune-mediated disorders (dated by TCRdb to the late 2010s). Preparation of the library involved 5' RACE. Reads for this sample came from an Illumina HiSeq 2500. TCRdb reprocessing: public reads trimmed at Q25 with fastp, clones called with MiXCR, in-frame beta chains kept. A single entry per CDR3 protein holds the most common genes and DNA from its merged rows. This sample comprises about 59,000 distinct CDR3 sequences, less than 4% of them detected only once. The ten top clones hold over 2% of the sample. Material: PBMCs. Receptors were obtained from a woman in her 50s with multiple sclerosis.

This clonotype was detected many times. The chain is built from TRBV5-1 and TRBJ2-1; D might be TRBD1 (6 bases). The CDR3 is 11 amino acids. Trimming left V 3 bases short and J 13 bases short, with 11 bases between. Per the germline V gene, CDR1 is SGHRS and CDR2 is YFSETQ. This CDR3 reads CASSSDSPQFF. DNA for the CDR3: TGCGCCAGCAGCTCGGACAGTCCCCAGTTCTTC.

The chain links TRBV5-4 to TRBJ2-3, with TRBD1 matching 7 bases. CDR3 length equals 14 residues. Germline trimming cut 3 bases from V and 6 bases from J; bases unmatched to any gene: 7. Germline values: CDR1 SGHNT, CDR2 YYREEE (reference sequence). CDR3: CASSSPDRRDTQYF. In DNA, the CDR3 is TGTGCCAGCAGCTCGCCGGACAGGCGGGATACGCAGTATTTT.

This sequence joins TRBV18 and TRBJ2-7, with 7 nucleotides matching TRBD1. CDR1 and CDR2 (germline): KGHSH, LQKENI. The V and J ends lost 3 bases and 0 bases, in that order; junction bases with no gene match: 2. The CDR3 runs to 14 residues. The CDR3 here is CASSPGQLSYEQYF. DNA of the CDR3: TGTGCCAGCTCACCGGGACAGCTCTCCTACGAGCAGTACTTC.

The V gene is TRBV12-3 or TRBV12-4, the J gene TRBJ1-2; D is undetermined. The CDR3 sequence is 16 residues long. V shed 1 base and J shed 4 bases, with 16 bases lying between them. CDR3 coding DNA: TGTGCCAGCAGTTTAGGAGATAGGGCCGGTGTCTATGGCTACACCTTC. As protein: CASSLGDRAGVYGYTF.

The rearrangement uses TRBV6-2 or TRBV6-3 and TRBJ1-1; no firm D call. Trimming removed 6 bases from V and 3 bases from J, with 8 bases in between. The V gene's germline CDR1 is MNHEY and CDR2 SVGEGT. There are 12 residues in the CDR3. The CDR3, as DNA: TGTGCCAGCAGCAGAAAGTACACTGAAGCTTTCTTT. Its protein is CASSRKYTEAFF.

In this sample, this clonotype turned up many times. The chain is built from TRBV7-2 and TRBJ2-3, with 7 bases that match TRBD2. Germline V gene lookup returns CDR1 SGHTA and CDR2 FQGNSA. The V gene end was trimmed by 1 base and the J gene end by 2 bases; junction bases not matched to a gene: 9. This CDR3 is built from 17 residues. The CDR3 region is CASSLGALAKYTDTQYF. The CDR3 DNA is TGTGCCAGCAGCTTAGGGGCACTAGCGAAATACACAGATACGCAGTATTTT.

This clonotype has at least ten counts. The chain has TRBV9 and TRBJ1-1; 12 bases are a match to TRBD1. This CDR3 comprises 14 residues. CDR1 is SGDLS, CDR2 YYNGEE, per germline. The junction had 6 bases not matched to a gene; V was cut back by 4 bases and J by 8 bases. The CDR3, as DNA: TGTGCCAGCAGCCCAACGGGACAGGGGGCCGAAGCTTTCTTT. It encodes CASSPTGQGAEAFF.

This clonotype was recorded at least ten times. The chain is built from TRBV25-1 and TRBJ1-1; the D is unclear. This CDR3 has 13 amino acids. Germline V gene sequence: CDR1 MGHDK, CDR2 SYGVNS. V was clipped by 1 base and J by 1 base, with 4 bases between them. The CDR3 nucleotides are TGTGCCAGCAGTGAATCCCGGAACACTGAAGCTTTCTTT. Amino acids: CASSESRNTEAFF.

This clonotype has a handful of counts. V usage is TRBV20-1 and J usage is TRBJ1-5; D ambiguous. CDR1 and CDR2 (germline): DFQATT, SNEGSKA (reference sequence). V dropped 0 bases and J dropped 6 bases, with 18 bases sitting between them. The CDR3 loop spans 16 amino acids. CDR3 in DNA: TGCAGTGCTAGAGATCCAGCCTTAACGTTCGGTCAGCCCCAGCATTTT. It is translated as CSARDPALTFGQPQHF.

At least ten counts were recorded for this clonotype. The chain joins TRBV20-1 to TRBJ2-1; D uncertain. V lost 0 bases to trimming and J lost 5 bases, with 8 bases between them. The CDR3 has 13 amino acids. Germline-derived CDR1 and CDR2 are DFQATT and SNEGSKA (reference sequence). Here the CDR3 reads CSARDQPDNEQFF. In nucleotides, the CDR3 is TGCAGTGCTAGAGATCAACCCGACAATGAGCAGTTCTTC.

This clonotype has a count of ten or more. The V and J genes are TRBV20-1 and TRBJ1-4, with 10 bases fitting TRBD1. The CDR3 length is 16 residues. Germline CDR1 is DFQATT and CDR2 is SNEGSKA (reference sequence). Germline trimming cut 1 base from V and 8 bases from J; bases unmatched to any gene: 10. The CDR3 sequence: CSARVGSTGGKEKLFF. The CDR3 DNA sequence: TGCAGTGCTAGAGTCGGTTCGACAGGGGGCAAGGAAAAACTGTTTTTT.

This clonotype was seen more than once but under ten times. The V gene is TRBV7-8, the J gene TRBJ2-7; TRBD2 aligns across 10 bases. Germline CDR1 and CDR2: SGHVS and FQNEAQ. The CDR3 length is 14 residues. The DNA of the CDR3 is TGTGCGTCGGGTAGAGCGGGAGGGTCCTACGAGCAGTACTTC. Translated, it gives CASGRAGGSYEQYF.

The chain uses TRBV20-1 and TRBJ1-2, with 12 bases that match TRBD1. CDR1 and CDR2 (germline): DFQATT, SNEGSKA (reference sequence). The length of the CDR3 is 14 residues. Trimming took 2 bases from V and 7 from J; bases not matched to a gene: 5. The CDR3 region is CSARNRDRGLGYTF. CDR3 nucleotide sequence: TGCAGTGCTAGAAATCGGGACAGGGGGCTTGGCTACACCTTC.

This clonotype was seen many times. The V gene is TRBV6-6, the J gene TRBJ2-3, with D perhaps given as TRBD1 or TRBD2 (5 bases each). CDR3 length equals 19 residues. Looked up from germline, CDR1 is MNHNY and CDR2 is SVGAGI (reference sequence). Trimming removed 10 bases at V and 0 bases at J, with 29 bases between. The CDR3: CATGAPRDQIRSSTDTQYF. Here the CDR3 DNA reads TGTGCCACCGGGGCTCCCCGGGACCAAATCCGATCTAGCACAGATACGCAGTATTTT.

This clonotype has a count of ten or more. The chain links TRBV7-2 to TRBJ2-1; D possibly corresponds to TRBD1 (5 bases). Germline V gives CDR1 SGHTA, CDR2 FQGNSA. CDR3 length: 15 residues. V gave up 1 base and J gave up 0 bases, with 7 bases separating them. The CDR3 DNA follows: TGTGCCAGCAGCTTAGGACAGATCTCCTACAATGAGCAGTTCTTC. Translation: CASSLGQISYNEQFF. The entire variable domain, with the rest obtained from reference TRBV7-2 and TRBJ2-1, is as follows: GAGVSQSPSNKVTEKGKDVELRCDPISGHTALYWYRQSLGQGLEFLIYFQGNSAPDKSGLPSDRFSAERTGGSVSTLTIQRTQQEDSAVYLCASSLGQISYNEQFFGPGTRLTVL.

In its sample, this clonotype was seen once. V is TRBV7-9 and J is TRBJ1-1; D is unclear. The V gene lost 7 bases and the J gene lost 6 bases, with 12 bases spanning the gap. The CDR3 is 12 residues long. Per germline, CDR1 SEHNR and CDR2 FQNEAQ (reference sequence). The CDR3 is CASTGRSSEAFF. CDR3 nucleotides: TGTGCCAGCACGGGAAGGAGCTCTGAAGCTTTCTTT.